A single sample is the source of the 9 T cell receptor beta chains below, sequenced in a study of cytomegalovirus exposure and HLA in healthy donors. Sequencing used immunoSEQ multiplex PCR; TCRdb keeps in-frame clones, though not all of them. Here the sample spans about 150,000 clones, 75% to 90% being singletons. Material for sequencing was PBMCs. The origin of the receptors is a man younger than 30 in good health and CMV-seropositive.

This clone was seen just once. The V and J genes are TRBV27 and TRBJ1-4, with D hard to call. The CDR3 is 16 residues long. Germline loops: CDR1 MNHEY, CDR2 SMNVEV (reference sequence). Trimming removed 1 base from V and 3 bases from J, with 12 bases in between. CDR3 loop: CASSLFFGVANEKLFF. CDR3 nucleotides: TGTGCCAGCAGTTTATTTTTCGGGGTAGCTAATGAAAAACTGTTTTTT.

The CDR3 bases are TGTGCCAGCAGCCCTACTGACAGGCCCTCTGGAAACACCATATATTTT. It translates to CASSPTDRPSGNTIYF. V and J are TRBV13 and TRBJ1-3, with a weak D call TRBD1 (6 bases). Germline lookup yields CDR1 PRHDT and CDR2 FYEKMQ (reference sequence). The V and J ends lost 5 bases and 0 bases respectively, with 14 bases between them. The CDR3 totals 16 residues.

The chain is built from TRBV6-5 and TRBJ2-1; tentative D call: TRBD2 (7 bases). CDR3 length: 15 residues. V was shortened by 2 bases and J by 6 bases, with 14 bases between the two germline ends. CDR1 and CDR2 from the germline V gene are MNHEY and SVGAGI. CDR3: CASSYEGGAANEQFF. As DNA, the CDR3 is TGTGCCAGCAGTTACGAGGGGGGGGCCGCCAATGAGCAGTTCTTC.

The gene calls are TRBV6-1 and TRBJ2-1; D call uncertain. V lost 7 bases, J lost 7 bases, and 14 bases lay in between. The germline V gene encodes CDR1 MNHNS and CDR2 SASEGT. This CDR3 contains 13 residues. In nucleotides, the CDR3 is TGTGCCAGCATTAGGCCTAGTTCGAATGAGCAGTTCTTC. Its translation: CASIRPSSNEQFF.

V and J are TRBV18 and TRBJ2-6, with TRBD1 matching 7 bases. In germline, CDR1 is KGHSH, CDR2 LQKENI. The CDR3 length is 16 residues. J gave up 0 bases and V 3 bases, and 2 bases lay outside the gene matches. The CDR3 bases are TGTGCCAGCTCACCCGACAGGGTCTCTGGGGCCAACGTCCTGACTTTC. Translated: CASSPDRVSGANVLTF.

The chain joins TRBV7-2 to TRBJ2-7; TRBD1 aligns across 10 bases. V lost 3 bases and J lost 6; bases outside the gene matches: 5. CDR1 and CDR2 (germline): SGHTA, FQGNSA. The CDR3 totals 14 residues. CDR3 DNA: TGTGCCAGCAGCTTCCGGACAGGGGGGAGCGAGCAGTACTTC. Translating it yields CASSFRTGGSEQYF.

The count of this clone is one. The CDR3 region has the DNA TGTGCCACCAGGGGCAGCTCCTACAATGAGCAGTTCTTC. Translated: CATRGSSYNEQFF. The chain links TRBV6-5 to TRBJ2-1, with D perhaps TRBD1 (6 bases). Germline CDR1 MNHEY, CDR2 SVGAGI. The CDR3 extends over 13 amino acids. V was shortened by 10 bases and J by 0 bases, with 10 bases between the two germline ends.

V usage is TRBV6-6 and J usage is TRBJ1-1; perhaps TRBD1 as D (5 bases). Germline V gives CDR1 MNHNY, CDR2 SVGAGI (reference sequence). Trimming pared 2 bases from V and 4 bases from J, leaving 14 bases between. This CDR3 has 15 amino acids. DNA for the CDR3: TGTGCCAGCAGTTACGGTTCAGGGTCATCCACTGAAGCTTTCTTT. Amino acid sequence: CASSYGSGSSTEAFF.

The chain joins TRBV7-7 to TRBJ2-3, with 9 bases aligning to TRBD2. Germline loops: CDR1 SSHAT, CDR2 FNYEAQ (reference sequence). The CDR3 totals 15 residues. V lost 6 bases and J lost 3; bases outside the gene matches: 7. CDR3 region: CASSRTSVPTDTQYF. Written as DNA, the CDR3 is TGTGCCAGCAGTAGGACTAGCGTTCCTACAGATACGCAGTATTTT.